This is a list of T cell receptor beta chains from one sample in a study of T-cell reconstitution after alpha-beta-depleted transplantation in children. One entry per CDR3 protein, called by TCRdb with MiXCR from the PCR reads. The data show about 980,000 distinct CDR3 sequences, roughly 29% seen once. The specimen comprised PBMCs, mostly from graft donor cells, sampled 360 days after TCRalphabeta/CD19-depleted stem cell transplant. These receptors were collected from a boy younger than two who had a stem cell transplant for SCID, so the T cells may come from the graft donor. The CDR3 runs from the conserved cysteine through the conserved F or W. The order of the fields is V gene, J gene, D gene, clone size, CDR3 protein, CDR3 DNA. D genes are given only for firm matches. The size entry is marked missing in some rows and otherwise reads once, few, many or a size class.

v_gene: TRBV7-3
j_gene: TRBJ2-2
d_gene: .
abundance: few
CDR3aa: CASSFTGETGELFF
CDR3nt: TGTGCCAGCAGCTTCACTGGGGAAACCGGGGAGCTGTTTTTT

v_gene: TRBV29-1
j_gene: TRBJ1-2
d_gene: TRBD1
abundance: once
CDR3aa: CSVEGGPLDRSPPGYGYTF
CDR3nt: TGCAGCGTCGAAGGGGGGCCCCTGGACAGGTCCCCGCCTGGGTATGGCTACACCTTC

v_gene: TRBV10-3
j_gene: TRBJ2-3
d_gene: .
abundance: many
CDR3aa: CAISDRVGRASTDTQYF
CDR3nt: TGTGCCATCAGTGACCGCGTGGGAAGGGCTAGCACAGATACGCAGTATTTT

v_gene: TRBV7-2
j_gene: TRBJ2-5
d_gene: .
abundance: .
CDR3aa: CASRGPLRETQYF
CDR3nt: TGTGCCAGCAGGGGACCTTTACGAGAGACCCAGTACTTC

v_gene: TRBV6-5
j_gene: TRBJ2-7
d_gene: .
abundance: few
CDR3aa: CASTFYEQYF
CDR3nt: TGTGCCAGCACCTTCTACGAGCAGTACTTC

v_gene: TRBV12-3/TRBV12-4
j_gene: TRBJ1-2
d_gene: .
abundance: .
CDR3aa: CASKFDRRITGYTF
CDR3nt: TGTGCCAGCAAATTCGACAGGCGGATTACTGGCTACACCTTC

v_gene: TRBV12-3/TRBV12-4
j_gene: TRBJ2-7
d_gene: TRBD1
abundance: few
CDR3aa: CASSGTGREQYF
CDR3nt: TGTGCCAGCAGCGGGACAGGGAGGGAGCAGTACTTC

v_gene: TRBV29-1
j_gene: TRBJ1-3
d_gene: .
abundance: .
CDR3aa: CSVYNEELGGNTIYF
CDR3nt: TGCAGCGTTTATAACGAGGAGCTCGGGGGAAACACCATATATTTT

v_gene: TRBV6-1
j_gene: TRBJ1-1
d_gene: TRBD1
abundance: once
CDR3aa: CASNPETGVNTEAFF
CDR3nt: TGTGCCAGCAACCCAGAGACAGGGGTGAACACTGAAGCTTTCTTT

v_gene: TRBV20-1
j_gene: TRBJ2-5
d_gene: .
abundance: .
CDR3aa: CSARGRLVETQYF
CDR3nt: TGCAGTGCTAGGGGCAGACTAGTAGAGACCCAGTACTTC

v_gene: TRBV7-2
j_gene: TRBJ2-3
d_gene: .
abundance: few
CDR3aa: CASSFATLSTDTQYF
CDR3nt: TGTGCCAGCAGCTTCGCGACCCTGAGCACAGATACGCAGTATTTT

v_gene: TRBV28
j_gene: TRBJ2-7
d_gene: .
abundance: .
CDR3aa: CASRGGLSSYEQYF
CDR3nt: TGTGCCAGCAGGGGGGGACTGAGTTCCTACGAGCAGTACTTC

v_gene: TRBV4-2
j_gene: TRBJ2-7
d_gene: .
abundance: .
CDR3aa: CASSQDAGTRESNEQYF
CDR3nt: TGTGCCAGCAGCCAAGATGCCGGGACAAGGGAATCCAACGAGCAGTACTTC

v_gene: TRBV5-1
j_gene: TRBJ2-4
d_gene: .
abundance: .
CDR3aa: CASRRGGENIQYF
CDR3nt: TGCGCCAGCAGGAGGGGTGGGGAAAACATTCAGTACTTC

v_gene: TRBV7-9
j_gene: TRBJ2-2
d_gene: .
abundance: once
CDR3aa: CASERASNTGELFF
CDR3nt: TGTGCCAGCGAGAGGGCCTCGAACACCGGGGAGCTGTTTTTT

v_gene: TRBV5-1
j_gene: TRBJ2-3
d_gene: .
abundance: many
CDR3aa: CASSPTPGTIRTDTQYF
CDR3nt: TGCGCCAGCAGCCCCACTCCAGGGACGATTCGGACAGATACGCAGTATTTT

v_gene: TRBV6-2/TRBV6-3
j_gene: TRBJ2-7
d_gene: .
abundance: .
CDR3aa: CASRTGINVREQYF
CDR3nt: TGTGCCAGCAGGACAGGTATCAATGTCCGCGAGCAGTACTTC

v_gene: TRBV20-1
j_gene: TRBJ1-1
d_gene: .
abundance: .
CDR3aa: CSARGSAATEAFF
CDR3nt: TGCAGTGCTAGAGGATCGGCTGCCACTGAAGCTTTCTTT

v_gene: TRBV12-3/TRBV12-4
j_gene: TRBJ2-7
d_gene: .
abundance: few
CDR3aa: CASRPFGPLYEQYF
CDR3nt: TGTGCCAGCAGACCGTTCGGTCCACTCTACGAGCAGTACTTC

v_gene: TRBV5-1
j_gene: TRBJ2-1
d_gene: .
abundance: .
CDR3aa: CASSLVPPLGDEQFF
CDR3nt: TGCGCCAGCAGCTTGGTTCCCCCCTTGGGCGATGAGCAGTTCTTC

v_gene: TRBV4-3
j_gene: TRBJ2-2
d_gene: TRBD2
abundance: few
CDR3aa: CASSQGEGKRELFF
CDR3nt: TGCGCCAGCAGCCAAGGGGAGGGTAAGAGGGAGCTGTTTTTT

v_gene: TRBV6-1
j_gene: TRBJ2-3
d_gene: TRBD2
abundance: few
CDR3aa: CASSPLAGDLTDTQYF
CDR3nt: TGTGCCAGCAGCCCGCTAGCGGGAGACCTCACAGATACGCAGTATTTT

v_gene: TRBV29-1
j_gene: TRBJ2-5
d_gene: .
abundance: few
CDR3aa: CSVRKIQETQYF
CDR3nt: TGCAGCGTGCGCAAGATTCAAGAGACCCAGTACTTC

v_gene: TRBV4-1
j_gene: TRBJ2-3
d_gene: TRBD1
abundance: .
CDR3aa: CASSQDGTGEVDTQYF
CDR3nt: TGCGCCAGCAGCCAAGATGGGACAGGGGAGGTAGATACGCAGTATTTT

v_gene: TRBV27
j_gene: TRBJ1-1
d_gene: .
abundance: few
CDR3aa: CASSLESGVMNTEAFF
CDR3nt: TGTGCCAGCAGTTTAGAATCGGGGGTAATGAACACTGAAGCTTTCTTT

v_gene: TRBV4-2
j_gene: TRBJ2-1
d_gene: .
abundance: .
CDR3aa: CASSQEKTPYNEQFF
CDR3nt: TGTGCCAGCAGCCAAGAAAAGACCCCTTACAATGAGCAGTTCTTC

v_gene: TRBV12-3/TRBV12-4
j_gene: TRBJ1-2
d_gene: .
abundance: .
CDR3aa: CASREGEGARSGYTF
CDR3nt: TGTGCCAGCAGGGAGGGGGAAGGCGCTAGATCTGGCTACACCTTC

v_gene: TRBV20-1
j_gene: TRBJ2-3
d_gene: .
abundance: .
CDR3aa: CSARVWPDTQYF
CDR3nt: TGCAGTGCTAGGGTATGGCCAGATACGCAGTATTTT

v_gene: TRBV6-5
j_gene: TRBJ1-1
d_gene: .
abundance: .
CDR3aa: CASSYSPSSTEAFF
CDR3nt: TGTGCCAGCAGTTATTCCCCGAGCTCCACTGAAGCTTTCTTT

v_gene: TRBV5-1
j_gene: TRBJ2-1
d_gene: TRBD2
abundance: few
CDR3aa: CASSLGPGTSGSNEQFF
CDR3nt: TGCGCCAGCAGCTTGGGCCCCGGGACTAGCGGTTCCAATGAGCAGTTCTTC

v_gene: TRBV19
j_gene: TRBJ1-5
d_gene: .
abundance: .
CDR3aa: CASSTARGYSNQPQHF
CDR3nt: TGTGCCAGTAGTACGGCGAGGGGCTATAGCAATCAGCCCCAGCATTTT

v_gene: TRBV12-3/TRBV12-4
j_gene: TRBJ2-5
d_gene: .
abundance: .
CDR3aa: CASSLYPLWGETQYF
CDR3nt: TGTGCCAGCAGTTTATATCCTCTTTGGGGGGAGACCCAGTACTTC

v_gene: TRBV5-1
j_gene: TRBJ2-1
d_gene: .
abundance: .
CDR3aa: CASGKGGNNEQFF
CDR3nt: TGCGCCAGCGGGAAGGGGGGGAACAATGAGCAGTTCTTC

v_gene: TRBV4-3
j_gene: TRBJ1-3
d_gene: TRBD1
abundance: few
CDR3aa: CASSQVGTGLLGTIYF
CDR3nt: TGCGCCAGCAGCCAAGTGGGGACAGGCCTCTTAGGCACCATATATTTT

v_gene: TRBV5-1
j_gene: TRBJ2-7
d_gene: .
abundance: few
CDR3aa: CASSLLPFAGEQYF
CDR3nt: TGCGCCAGCAGCTTGCTTCCTTTTGCGGGCGAGCAGTACTTC

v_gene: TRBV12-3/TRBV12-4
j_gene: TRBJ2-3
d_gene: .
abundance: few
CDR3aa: CASRRGSNTDTQYF
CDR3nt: TGTGCCAGCAGGAGAGGATCTAACACAGATACGCAGTATTTT

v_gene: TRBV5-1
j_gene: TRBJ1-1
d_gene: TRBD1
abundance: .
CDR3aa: CASSLGIDRVGKAAEAFF
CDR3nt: TGCGCCAGCAGCTTGGGAATAGACAGGGTAGGAAAGGCTGCTGAAGCTTTCTTT

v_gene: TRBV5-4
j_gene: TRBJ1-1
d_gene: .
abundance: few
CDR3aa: CASSSGQFMDTEAFF
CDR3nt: TGTGCCAGCAGCTCCGGACAATTTATGGACACTGAAGCTTTCTTT

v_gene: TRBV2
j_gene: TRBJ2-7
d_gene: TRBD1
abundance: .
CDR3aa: CAGDRGPSSYEQYF
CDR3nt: TGTGCCGGGGACAGGGGGCCCAGCTCCTACGAGCAGTACTTC

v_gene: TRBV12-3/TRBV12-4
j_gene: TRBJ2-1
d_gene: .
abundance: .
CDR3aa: CASSSGYGGATHEQFF
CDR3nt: TGTGCCAGCAGTTCGGGTTACGGCGGGGCGACTCATGAGCAGTTCTTC

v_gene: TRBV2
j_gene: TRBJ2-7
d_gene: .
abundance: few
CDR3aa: CASKGGGYYEQYF
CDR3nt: TGTGCCAGCAAAGGGGGGGGTTACTACGAGCAGTACTTC

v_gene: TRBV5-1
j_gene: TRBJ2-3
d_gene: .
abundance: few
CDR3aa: CASSWDSPSTDTQYF
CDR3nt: TGCGCCAGCAGCTGGGACTCCCCGAGCACAGATACGCAGTATTTT

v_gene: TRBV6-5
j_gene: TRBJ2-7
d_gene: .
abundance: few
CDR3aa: CASSYLHGRIPYEQYF
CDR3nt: TGTGCCAGCAGTTACCTCCATGGACGAATTCCCTACGAGCAGTACTTC

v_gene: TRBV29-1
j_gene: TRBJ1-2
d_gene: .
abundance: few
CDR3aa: CSVGVGQGYGYTF
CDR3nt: TGCAGCGTCGGAGTGGGGCAGGGATATGGCTACACCTTC

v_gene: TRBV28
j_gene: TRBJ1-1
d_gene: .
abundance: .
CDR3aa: CASSLRQTGQMNTEAFF
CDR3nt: TGTGCCAGCAGCCTAAGGCAAACAGGACAAATGAACACTGAAGCTTTCTTT

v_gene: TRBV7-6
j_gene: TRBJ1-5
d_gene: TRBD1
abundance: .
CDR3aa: CASSLGAQGAGNQPQHF
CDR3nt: TGTGCCAGCAGCTTAGGGGCACAGGGGGCAGGCAATCAGCCCCAGCATTTT

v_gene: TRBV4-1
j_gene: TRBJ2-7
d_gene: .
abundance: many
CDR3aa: CASSQDGTSAYEQYF
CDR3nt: TGCGCCAGCAGCCAAGATGGGACATCCGCCTACGAGCAGTACTTC

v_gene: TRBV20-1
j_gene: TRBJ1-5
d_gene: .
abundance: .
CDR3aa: CSARRSDNQPQHF
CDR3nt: TGCAGTGCTAGGCGGTCGGACAATCAGCCCCAGCATTTT

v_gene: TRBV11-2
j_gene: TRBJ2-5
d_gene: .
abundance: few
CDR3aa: CASSSSEPRQEQETQYF
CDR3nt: TGTGCCAGCAGCTCTTCCGAACCTCGACAAGAACAAGAGACCCAGTACTTC

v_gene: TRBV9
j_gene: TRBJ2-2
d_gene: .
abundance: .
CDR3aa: CASSAGDTPIGELFF
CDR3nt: TGTGCCAGCAGCGCGGGGGACACCCCCATCGGGGAGCTGTTTTTT

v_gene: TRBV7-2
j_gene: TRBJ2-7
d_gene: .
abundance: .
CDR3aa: CASSFVGNHEQYF
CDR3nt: TGTGCCAGCAGCTTTGTGGGTAACCACGAGCAGTACTTC

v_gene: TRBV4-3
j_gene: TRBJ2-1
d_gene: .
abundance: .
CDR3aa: CASSQESWNEQFF
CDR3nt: TGCGCCAGCAGCCAAGAGTCATGGAATGAGCAGTTCTTC